This T cell receptor beta chain was retrieved from a study of blood T cell repertoires in COVID-19. On the study more broadly: Some COVID-19 samples were acute and others convalescent; all came from the United States, Italy and Spain. The cDNA or gDNA used as material had been derived from T cells, B-cell-depleted T cells, or PBMCs.

Original processing methods: Amplifying reference gene primers gave estimates of nucleated cell counts. Using immunoSEQ multiplex PCR, the repertoire was profiled, and TCRdb retains in-frame clones only, with some absent. That table gives V, J and clone size, and the DNA gave D and trimming. Of 150,000 to 200,000 clones in the sample, approximately 91% are singletons; the top ten hold nearly 0.55%. The V gene's germline CDR1 is SNHLY and CDR2 FYNNEI. The CDR3 has 15 residues. V gave up 3 bases and J gave up 6 bases, with 15 bases separating them. This TCR came from a man aged 45 to 65 with acute or convalescent COVID-19. V usage is TRBV2 and J usage is TRBJ1-5; D is unresolved. The specimen sequenced was peripheral blood. The DNA for the CDR3 is TGTGCCAGCAGTGATGAGGGCAGATCGAGTCAGCCCCAGCATTTT. Translated, it gives CASSDEGRSSQPQHF.